Each of the 30 T cell receptor beta chains below was sequenced from the same sample in a study of PD-L1 blockade in urothelial cancer. Measured with immunoSEQ multiplex PCR; TCRdb has only the in-frame clones, and not every one. This table has about 91,000 clones, 85% to 95% appearing once. Sample: PBMCs, taken around atezolizumab (anti-PD-L1) treatment. The receptors shown here come from a man in his 60s with urothelial cancer.

V is TRBV7-3 and J is TRBJ2-3; tentative D call: TRBD2 (6 bases). CDR1 is SGHTA and CDR2 is FQGTGA in the germline V gene. V was clipped by 0 bases and J by 4 bases, with 14 bases between them. This CDR3 spans 16 amino acids. The CDR3 is CASSLTSGGVADTQYF. The CDR3 DNA follows: TGTGCCAGCAGCTTAACGTCGGGCGGGGTGGCAGATACGCAGTATTTT.

The V call is TRBV29-1, the J call TRBJ2-3; tentative D call: TRBD2 (5 bases). Trimming took off 8 bases at V and 6 bases at J, with 9 bases between the two ends. The CDR3 is made up of 10 amino acids. Germline CDR1 is SQVTM and CDR2 is ANQGSEA. The CDR3 spells CSLWEDTQYF. CDR3 bases: TGCAGCCTGTGGGAGGATACGCAGTATTTT.

CDR3 in amino acids: CASSLTGTETTGELFF. CDR3 nucleotides: TGTGCCAGCAGTTTAACCGGGACAGAAACTACCGGGGAGCTGTTTTTT. The chain carries TRBV27 and TRBJ2-2; 7 nucleotides align to TRBD1. Germline trimming cut 2 bases from V and 5 bases from J; bases unmatched to any gene: 8. The CDR3 has 16 amino acids. Germline CDR1 and CDR2: MNHEY and SMNVEV (reference sequence).

This clone was picked up one time. The chain carries TRBV9 and TRBJ2-1, with 12 bases aligning to TRBD2. The CDR3 is made up of 17 amino acids. V was clipped by 2 bases and J by 9 bases; unmatched bases: 12. Germline CDR1 reads SGDLS; CDR2 reads YYNGEE. The CDR3 reads CASSVTLTSGSFGEQFF. The DNA for the CDR3 is TGTGCCAGCAGCGTGACCCTGACTAGCGGGAGTTTCGGTGAGCAGTTCTTC.

The chain joins TRBV5-1 to TRBJ2-7; 7 nucleotides match TRBD2. Germline V gives CDR1 SGHRS, CDR2 YFSETQ. V lost 0 bases, J lost 0 bases, and 12 bases stayed unmatched. This CDR3 has 18 residues. In nucleotides, the CDR3 is TGCGCCAGCAGCTTGGGGAACCGGCTAGCGGAGAGCTCCTACGAGCAGTACTTC. This codes for CASSLGNRLAESSYEQYF. The full variable domain, completed using reference TRBV5-1 and TRBJ2-7, is KAGVTQTPRYLIKTRGQQVTLSCSPISGHRSVSWYQQTPGQGLQFLFEYFSETQRNKGNFPGRFSGRQFSNSRSEMNVSTLELGDSALYLCASSLGNRLAESSYEQYFGPGTRLTVT.

As DNA, the CDR3 is TGCAGCGTTGAACAGGGTACTACCTACGAGCAGTACTTC. Protein sequence: CSVEQGTTYEQYF. V is TRBV29-1 and J is TRBJ2-7; maybe TRBD1 (5 bases). The V end lost 2 bases, the J end lost 2 bases, and 10 bases lay between the germline ends. Germline CDR1 and CDR2: SQVTM and ANQGSEA. The CDR3 has 13 residues.

This chain links TRBV7-2 with TRBJ2-3, with D maybe TRBD1 (6 bases). The CDR3 runs 15 residues. V was trimmed by 5 bases and J by 3 bases, leaving 15 bases between them. Germline V lookup: CDR1 SGHTA, CDR2 FQGNSA. CDR3 in amino acids: CASSGDRDTTDTQYF. CDR3 in DNA: TGTGCCAGCAGCGGAGACCGGGACACTACAGATACGCAGTATTTT.

The chain is built from TRBV7-9 and TRBJ1-2, with TRBD1 as a possible D gene (6 bases). Germline V gene lookup returns CDR1 SEHNR and CDR2 FQNEAQ (reference sequence). V dropped 11 bases and J dropped 5 bases, with 18 bases sitting between them. This CDR3 has 13 amino acids. CDR3: CACNDGGRYGYTF. As DNA, the CDR3 is TGTGCCTGCAATGATGGGGGCAGATATGGCTACACCTTC.

This clone occurred a few times. J is TRBJ1-6 and V is TRBV19; possibly TRBD1 for D (6 bases). V lost 6 bases to trimming and J lost 5 bases, with 14 bases between them. The CDR3 runs 15 residues. Germline V gives CDR1 LNHDA, CDR2 SQIVND (reference sequence). In nucleotides, the CDR3 is TGTGCCAGTAGGGCTCCGGGACAAGATAATTCACCCCTCCACTTT. As protein: CASRAPGQDNSPLHF.

The chain employs TRBV5-1 and TRBJ2-5; 11 bases match TRBD2. Germline CDR1 SGHRS, CDR2 YFSETQ. V shed 0 bases, J shed 7 bases, and the junction held 11 bases outside the gene matches. CDR3 length: 17 residues. CDR3 in amino acids: CASSLVASGRSKGTQYF. In DNA, the CDR3 is TGCGCCAGCAGCTTGGTGGCTAGCGGGAGGTCAAAGGGGACCCAGTACTTC.

This clone showed up just a few times. The chain has TRBV30 and TRBJ1-1; no clear D. There are 12 residues in the CDR3. V dropped 3 bases and J dropped 11 bases, with 16 bases sitting between them. The germline gives CDR1 GTSNPN, CDR2 SVGIG (reference sequence). CDR3 DNA: TGTGCCTGGAGCGATAAGTCCGGGTTGGCTTTCTTT. Translated: CAWSDKSGLAFF.

The chain is built from TRBV7-2 and TRBJ2-1; D gene uncertain. Germline values: CDR1 SGHTA, CDR2 FQGNSA. Trimming removed 1 base at V and 3 bases at J, with 10 bases between. This CDR3 has 15 amino acids. DNA for the CDR3: TGTGCCAGCAGCTTAGTGGCTGCCAACTACAATGAGCAGTTCTTC. As protein: CASSLVAANYNEQFF.

The J gene is TRBJ1-2, the V gene TRBV9; maybe TRBD1 (6 bases). V was trimmed by 0 bases and J by 5 bases, leaving 14 bases between them. Germline V gene data show CDR1 as SGDLS and CDR2 as YYNGEE. This CDR3 contains 15 residues. This CDR3 is CASSVDVGGQYGYTF. The CDR3 DNA sequence: TGTGCCAGCAGCGTAGATGTCGGCGGACAGTATGGCTACACCTTC.

This sequence joins TRBV7-2 and TRBJ2-7, with D tentatively TRBD1 (5 bases). The germline V and J ends were trimmed by 2 bases and 13 bases, with 18 bases remaining between them. Germline V gene lookup returns CDR1 SGHTA and CDR2 FQGNSA. The CDR3 contains 13 residues. CDR3 DNA sequence: TGTGCCAGCAGCTTATGGGTAGGGGATTTCAACTACTTC. This sequence encodes CASSLWVGDFNYF.

The chain joins TRBV6-1 to TRBJ1-4; D is undetermined. The V end lost 7 bases, the J end lost 3 bases, and 9 bases lay between the germline ends. The V gene's germline CDR1 is MNHNS and CDR2 SASEGT. The CDR3 sequence is 13 residues long. Here the CDR3 DNA reads TGTGCCAGCATGCGGAGGTCTAATGAAAAACTGTTTTTT. Protein product: CASMRRSNEKLFF.

The chain recombines TRBV4-3 with TRBJ2-7; TRBD1 is a possible D gene (7 bases). V gave up 1 base and J gave up 1 base, with 17 bases separating them. Germline V gene data show CDR1 as LGHNA and CDR2 as YSLEER. The CDR3 runs to 17 residues. CDR3 DNA sequence: TGCGCCAGCAGCCAAGGAGGTGCGGGACAGACTTCCTACGAGCAGTACTTC. This encodes CASSQGGAGQTSYEQYF.

This chain joins TRBV7-2 and TRBJ2-1, with 10 bases matching TRBD2. The germline V gene encodes CDR1 SGHTA and CDR2 FQGNSA. Trimming removed 5 bases from V and 7 bases from J; junction bases left unmatched: 8. The CDR3 sequence is 15 residues long. The CDR3 nucleotides read TGTGCCAGCAGCCTCAGCGGGAGGGCCGGGAATGAGCAGTTCTTC. This sequence encodes CASSLSGRAGNEQFF. The full variable domain, rest sourced from reference TRBV7-2 and TRBJ2-1, is GAGVSQSPSNKVTEKGKDVELRCDPISGHTALYWYRQSLGQGLEFLIYFQGNSAPDKSGLPSDRFSAERTGGSVSTLTIQRTQQEDSAVYLCASSLSGRAGNEQFFGPGTRLTVL.

The chain employs TRBV6-6 and TRBJ1-6; D gene uncertain. CDR1 MNHNY and CDR2 SVGAGI come from the germline V gene (reference sequence). This CDR3 has 13 amino acids. DNA of the CDR3: TGTGCAACCGGGGAGACGGGTAATTCACCCCTCCACTTT. Protein product: CATGETGNSPLHF.

The rearrangement uses TRBV4-2 and TRBJ2-5; TRBD2 matches 10 bases. Germline V gives CDR1 LGHNA, CDR2 YNFKEQ. The CDR3 has 14 amino acids. Germline trimming cut 8 bases from V and 2 bases from J; bases unmatched to any gene: 5. The CDR3 spells CASQAGGPQETQYF. CDR3 DNA: TGTGCCAGCCAAGCGGGGGGGCCACAAGAGACCCAGTACTTC.

J is TRBJ2-5 and V is TRBV5-1; 7 bases map to TRBD1. Per germline, CDR1 SGHRS and CDR2 YFSETQ. Trimming removed 4 bases from V and 6 bases from J; junction bases left unmatched: 12. CDR3 length: 15 amino acids. CDR3 protein: CASSPTTGSGKTQYF. Written as DNA, the CDR3 is TGCGCCAGCAGCCCTACGACAGGGTCCGGGAAGACCCAGTACTTC.

The chain has TRBV10-3 and TRBJ2-1; weak D call: TRBD1 (5 bases). This CDR3 comprises 13 residues. Trimming left V 3 bases short and J 8 bases short, with 11 bases between. CDR1 ENHRY and CDR2 SYGVKD come from the germline V gene. CDR3 loop: CAISDRRGDEQFF. The CDR3 DNA follows: TGTGCCATCAGTGATAGAAGGGGCGATGAGCAGTTCTTC.

The rearrangement joins TRBV10-3 to TRBJ2-7; D not resolved. The CDR3 extends over 14 amino acids. V lost 3 bases and J lost 3, with 12 bases in between. Germline CDR1 is ENHRY and CDR2 is SYGVKD. The DNA of the CDR3 is TGTGCCATCAGTGACCAGGTCCAGAACTACGAGCAGTACTTC. Translation gives CAISDQVQNYEQYF.

The chain is built from TRBV4-2 and TRBJ1-5, with 9 bases lining up with TRBD1. Trimming took 2 bases from V and 5 from J; bases not matched to a gene: 7. CDR3 size: 16 residues. The germline V gene encodes CDR1 LGHNA and CDR2 YNFKEQ. CDR3: CASSQSQGANDQPQHF. The CDR3 DNA follows: TGTGCCAGCAGCCAATCACAGGGGGCAAACGATCAGCCCCAGCATTTT.

V usage is TRBV2 and J usage is TRBJ2-7, with D unclear. V was cut by 3 bases and J by 0 bases, with 12 bases left in between. Germline V gives CDR1 SNHLY, CDR2 FYNNEI. The CDR3 is 15 amino acids. CDR3 DNA sequence: TGTGCCAGCAGTGAGAGGTGGAGAAGCTCCTACGAGCAGTACTTC. Protein: CASSERWRSSYEQYF.

The rearrangement uses TRBV28 and TRBJ2-5; D is undetermined. Trimming pared 5 bases from V and 1 base from J, leaving 8 bases between. Germline V CDR1 and CDR2: MDHEN, SYDVKM. The CDR3 has 13 amino acids. The chain's CDR3 is CASSPGGQETQYF. The CDR3 coding sequence is TGTGCCAGCAGTCCCGGTGGCCAAGAGACCCAGTACTTC.

The chain couples TRBV23-1 to TRBJ2-3; no definite D call. TRBV23-1 carries the ORF label, with uncertain function. CDR3 length equals 13 residues. V lost 9 bases and J lost 5, with 15 bases in between. CDR3 protein: CARRHRLGDTQYF. The DNA for the CDR3 is TGCGCCAGACGACACCGGTTGGGAGATACGCAGTATTTT.

Concerning this clone: At one end, the junction sequence differs from germline, possibly due to a read error. CDR3 in DNA: TGTGCCAGCAGCTCAGACTACGATGAGCAGTTCTTC. Translation gives CASSSDYDEQFF. V and J are TRBV5-4 and TRBJ2-1; tentatively, D is TRBD2 (5 bases). This CDR3 is 12 amino acids long. Germline-derived CDR1 and CDR2 are SGHNT and YYREEE (reference sequence).

This clone was counted a single time. The chain joins TRBV27 to TRBJ1-2; D is uncertain. CDR1 MNHEY and CDR2 SMNVEV come from the germline V gene (reference sequence). There are 13 residues in the CDR3. V shed 7 bases and J shed 3 bases, with 12 bases lying between them. CDR3 in DNA: TGTGCCAGCACCCCTCCGGGTCACTATGGCTACACCTTC. It encodes CASTPPGHYGYTF.

The chain carries TRBV19 and TRBJ1-4; D is unresolved. Trimming shortened V by 4 bases and J by 8 bases, and 8 bases separated the two germline ends. Germline V lookup: CDR1 LNHDA, CDR2 SQIVND (reference sequence). The length of the CDR3 is 12 residues. The CDR3 region has the DNA TGTGCCAGTAGTAGCCAGTGGGAAAAACTGTTTTTT. It is translated as CASSSQWEKLFF.

The CDR3 sequence is CASGRGLAGDTGELFF. CDR3 DNA sequence: TGTGCCAGCGGTCGGGGACTAGCGGGAGACACCGGGGAGCTGTTTTTT. J is TRBJ2-2 and V is TRBV9; 14 bases are a match to TRBD2. Germline values: CDR1 SGDLS, CDR2 YYNGEE. There are 16 residues in the CDR3. After removal of 7 bases from V and 3 bases from J, the junction contained 5 bases not matched to a gene. Full variable domain (missing parts from reference TRBV9 and TRBJ2-2): DSGVTQTPKHLITATGQRVTLRCSPRSGDLSVYWYQQSLDQGLQFLIQYYNGEERAKGNILERFSAQQFPDLHSELNLSSLELGDSALYFCASGRGLAGDTGELFFGEGSRLTVL.